This TCR beta chain was captured in a study of cytotoxic CD8 clonotypes in ibrutinib-treated CLL. Study conclusions and caveats: Having risen at ibrutinib response, clonality had fallen back toward baseline by progression.

As concerns this clone: The target antigen is unknown.

The repertoire was sequenced with immunoSEQ multiplex PCR; TCRdb's copy has only in-frame clones and lacks some. The table shows approximately 60,000 clones, with roughly 58% occurring only once. The CDR3 covers 15 residues. The germline V gene has CDR1 SGHAT and CDR2 FQNNGV. Trimming at V came to 4 bases and at J to 4 bases, leaving 4 bases not matched to a gene. The receptor was derived from a human donor with chronic lymphocytic leukemia. This chain joins TRBV11-2 and TRBJ2-1, with 10 bases that match TRBD2. The material sequenced was PBMCs, taken at disease progression, from a patient treated with ibrutinib. The DNA for the CDR3 is TGTGCCAGCAGCTCTAGCGGGGGCCCTTACAATGAGCAGTTCTTC. Its translation is CASSSSGGPYNEQFF.